The 24 T cell receptor beta chains below were found in one sample sequenced in a study of blood T cell repertoires in COVID-19. This table comes from immunoSEQ multiplex PCR, and its TCRdb copy is limited to in-frame clones, with some not included. The sample lists fewer than 300,000 clones, approximately 90% occurring once. Sequencing used PBMCs or T cells enriched from blood (not recorded which). These receptors originate from a woman aged 30 to 39 who had recovered from COVID-19.

The chain uses TRBV18 and TRBJ1-1, with 8 positions matching TRBD1. The CDR3 is 16 amino acids. Germline trimming cut 3 bases from V and 3 bases from J; bases unmatched to any gene: 9. From germline, CDR1 is KGHSH and CDR2 LQKENI. CDR3 region: CASSPGGRGQDTEAFF. The CDR3 coding sequence is TGTGCCAGCTCACCGGGGGGCAGGGGGCAGGACACTGAAGCTTTCTTT.

Points on this clone: The sample holds other DNA sequences that translate to the same CDR3. The rearrangement joins TRBV6-2 or TRBV6-3 to TRBJ2-7; 10 bases align to TRBD2. The CDR3 contains 15 residues. Trimming cost V 0 bases and J 3 bases; bases outside gene matches: 2. Per the germline V gene, CDR1 is MNHEY and CDR2 is SVGEGT. The CDR3 bases are TGTGCCAGCAGTTACTCGGCTAGCGGGAGCTACGAGCAGTACTTC. Encoded protein: CASSYSASGSYEQYF.

This chain links TRBV4-2 with TRBJ2-3; TRBD1 agrees at 11 bases. The CDR3 runs to 16 residues. Looked up from germline, CDR1 is LGHNA and CDR2 is YNFKEQ. V dropped 4 bases and J dropped 3; count of bases not matched to a gene: 6. The CDR3 nucleotides read TGTGCCAGCAGCCGGAACGGACAGGGGGCAACAGATACGCAGTATTTT. As protein: CASSRNGQGATDTQYF.

This clone was detected once. V usage is TRBV4-1 and J usage is TRBJ2-3; 7 positions match TRBD1. Germline trimming cut 3 bases from V and 2 bases from J; bases unmatched to any gene: 11. The CDR3 covers 17 residues. Germline V gene sequence: CDR1 MGHRA, CDR2 YSYEKL. CDR3 sequence reads: CASSQTELGQTTDTQYF. The CDR3, as DNA: TGCGCCAGCAGCCAGACGGAGTTGGGACAGACCACAGATACGCAGTATTTT.

Only a few counts were recorded for this clone. The rearrangement joins TRBV7-2 to TRBJ2-1; 7 bases are shared with TRBD1. CDR3 size: 13 residues. The J segment lost 7 bases and the V segment lost 5 bases, leaving 5 bases of the junction unmatched. From germline, CDR1 is SGHTA and CDR2 FQGNSA. The CDR3 DNA reads TGTGCCAGCAGCCGACAGGGCCCAAATGAGCAGTTCTTC. Protein: CASSRQGPNEQFF.

The rearrangement links TRBV4-3 to TRBJ2-4, with unresolved D. V was shortened by 0 bases and J by 0 bases, with 12 bases between the two germline ends. The CDR3 totals 17 residues. Germline CDR1 LGHNA, CDR2 YSLEER. The CDR3 DNA follows: TGCGCCAGCAGCCAAGAGGCAACCCATTTAGCCAAAAACATTCAGTACTTC. Translation: CASSQEATHLAKNIQYF.

The table lists this clone with a count of one. The V call is TRBV21-1, the J call TRBJ1-1; the table's D gene call, TRBD1, was not cross checked with the DNA. TRBV21-1 is listed as a pseudogene. This CDR3 region has 15 residues. CDR3 loop: CASSPRQGLSTEAFF. The DNA of the CDR3 is TGTGCCAGCAGCCCTCGACAGGGTTTGAGCACTGAAGCTTTCTTT.

The chain has TRBV7-2 and TRBJ1-5; 9 bases align to TRBD1. V shed 5 bases, J shed 3 bases, and the junction held 8 bases outside the gene matches. The length of the CDR3 is 16 residues. The germline V gene has CDR1 SGHTA and CDR2 FQGNSA. In DNA, the CDR3 is TGTGCCAGCAGCCCCGGACAGGGGAGAGACAATCAGCCCCAGCATTTT. Residues: CASSPGQGRDNQPQHF.

V and J are TRBV3-1 (or the pseudogene TRBV3-2) and TRBJ2-7, with TRBD1 identical over 7 bases. Germline V gene data show CDR1 as LGHDT and CDR2 as YNNKEL (reference sequence). The V segment lost 1 base and the J segment 3 bases; nucleotides outside the gene matches: 15. The CDR3 is 18 amino acids. CDR3 in amino acids: CASSQGVLGTASLYEQYF. The CDR3 coding sequence is TGTGCCAGCAGCCAAGGAGTCCTGGGGACAGCTAGCCTCTACGAGCAGTACTTC.

The chain uses TRBV19 and TRBJ1-2; 12 positions match TRBD1. V trimming: 3 bases; J trimming: 7 bases; junction bases outside the gene matches: 3. From germline, CDR1 is LNHDA and CDR2 SQIVND (reference sequence). The CDR3 runs 14 residues. DNA for the CDR3: TGTGCCAGTAGTATGGGACAGGGGGCAGGTGGCTACACCTTC. Its protein is CASSMGQGAGGYTF.

This sequence joins TRBV18 and TRBJ2-1; 7 nucleotides match TRBD2. The CDR3 is made up of 15 amino acids. The J segment lost 5 bases and the V segment lost 0 bases, leaving 4 bases of the junction unmatched. Germline-derived CDR1 and CDR2 are KGHSH and LQKENI. In DNA, the CDR3 is TGTGCCAGCTCACCACCCAGCGGGAATAACAATGAGCAGTTCTTC. It codes for CASSPPSGNNNEQFF.

The chain couples TRBV12-3 or TRBV12-4 to TRBJ2-1; no reliable D call. Deletions cut 3 bases from V and 7 bases from J, with 4 bases between. The CDR3 is 11 residues long. The CDR3 nucleotides are TGTGCCAGCAGTTTGAGGAATGAGCAGTTCTTC. Residues: CASSLRNEQFF.

The rearrangement uses TRBV7-2 and TRBJ2-2; 9 positions agree with TRBD1. This CDR3 is 16 amino acids long. V trimming: 4 bases; J trimming: 8 bases; junction bases outside the gene matches: 11. Germline-derived CDR1 and CDR2 are SGHTA and FQGNSA. CDR3 residues: CASSSYLGTGLGELFF. For the CDR3, the DNA is TGTGCCAGCAGCTCCTACCTCGGGACAGGGCTTGGGGAGCTGTTTTTT.

The V gene is TRBV30, the J gene TRBJ2-7; D ambiguous. Germline loops: CDR1 GTSNPN, CDR2 SVGIG (reference sequence). The CDR3 consists of 13 residues. Trimming stripped 4 bases from V and 2 bases from J, with 12 bases between. The CDR3 is CAWKKLPTYEQYF. DNA for the CDR3: TGTGCCTGGAAAAAACTTCCAACCTACGAGCAGTACTTC.

The chain links TRBV29-1 to TRBJ2-3; TRBD2 matches 9 bases. Unmatched junction bases numbered 4, after V lost 5 bases and J lost 1 base. The CDR3 has 14 amino acids. Germline loops: CDR1 SQVTM, CDR2 ANQGSEA. CDR3 coding DNA: TGCAGCGTTCCTCCTAGCGGGGGCACAGATACGCAGTATTTT. It yields the protein CSVPPSGGTDTQYF.

The chain links TRBV4-3 to TRBJ2-4; TRBD2 matches 14 bases. Trimming took 0 bases from V and 3 from J; bases not matched to a gene: 10. Germline V gene lookup returns CDR1 LGHNA and CDR2 YSLEER. CDR3 length equals 20 residues. CDR3 protein: CASSQDSGTSGSVNKNIQYF. The CDR3 DNA follows: TGCGCCAGCAGCCAAGATTCGGGGACTAGCGGGAGTGTGAACAAAAACATTCAGTACTTC.

A few counts support this clone. The chain uses TRBV7-9 and TRBJ2-2; perhaps TRBD1 as D (5 bases). CDR3 size: 13 residues. Trimming took 6 bases from V and 6 from J, leaving 11 bases between them. CDR1 is SEHNR, CDR2 FQNEAQ, per germline (reference sequence). The CDR3 spells CASSLREPGELFF. For the CDR3, the DNA is TGTGCCAGCAGTCTCAGGGAACCCGGGGAGCTGTTTTTT. The full variable domain, with the rest looked up from reference TRBV7-9 and TRBJ2-2, is DTGVSQNPRHKITKRGQNVTFRCDPISEHNRLYWYRQTLGQGPEFLTYFQNEAQLEKSRLLSDRFSAERPKGSFSTLEIQRTEQGDSAMYLCASSLREPGELFFGEGSRLTVL.

CDR3 in amino acids: CASSERTTGELFF. CDR3 in DNA: TGTGCCAGCAGCGAGAGAACCACCGGGGAGCTGTTTTTT. The V call is TRBV11-3, the J call TRBJ2-2, with D uncertain. Germline CDR1 and CDR2: SGHNT and YENEEA. This CDR3 has 13 residues. V was clipped by 5 bases and J by 4 bases, with 8 bases between them.

This clone was observed once. This chain uses TRBV5-4 with TRBJ2-7; 10 positions match TRBD1. From germline, CDR1 is SGHNT and CDR2 YYREEE (reference sequence). After removal of 4 bases from V and 8 bases from J, the junction contained 9 bases not matched to a gene. The CDR3 has 14 residues. The CDR3 protein is CASSPTGTGDKQYF. As DNA, the CDR3 is TGTGCCAGCAGCCCTACCGGGACAGGGGACAAGCAGTACTTC. The entire variable domain, with the rest obtained from reference TRBV5-4 and TRBJ2-7, is as follows: ETGVTQSPTHLIKTRGQQVTLRCSSQSGHNTVSWYQQALGQGPQFIFQYYREEENGRGNFPPRFSGLQFPNYSSELNVNALELDDSALYLCASSPTGTGDKQYFGPGTRLTVT.

This CDR3 is CASSEAAWVTEAFF. The DNA of the CDR3 is TGCGCCAGCAGTGAAGCAGCGTGGGTCACTGAAGCTTTCTTT. The rearrangement links TRBV10-1 to TRBJ1-1; D unresolved. The CDR3 is 14 amino acids. Trimming left V 3 bases short and J 4 bases short, with 12 bases between. CDR1 is WNHNN and CDR2 is SYGVQD in the germline V gene (reference sequence).

The chain recombines TRBV28 with TRBJ1-2, with a possible D match to TRBD1 (5 bases). CDR1 and CDR2 (germline): MDHEN, SYDVKM. The germline V and J ends were trimmed by 5 bases and 4 bases, with 14 bases remaining between them. This CDR3 is built from 14 residues. CDR3 DNA sequence: TGTGCCAGCAGTCCCCGACAGCCAATCTATGGCTACACCTTC. Its protein is CASSPRQPIYGYTF.

This clone appeared a few times. The V call is TRBV5-1, the J call TRBJ2-7; D ambiguous. Germline V gene data show CDR1 as SGHRS and CDR2 as YFSETQ. This CDR3 region has 14 residues. The ends were cut back, 2 bases at V and 3 bases at J, with 12 bases in the middle. The chain's CDR3 is CASSFSGVLYEQYF. The CDR3 DNA reads TGCGCCAGCAGCTTTTCAGGTGTGCTCTACGAGCAGTACTTC. The full variable domain, in which reference TRBV5-1 and TRBJ2-7 provide the parts outside the CDR3, is KAGVTQTPRYLIKTRGQQVTLSCSPISGHRSVSWYQQTPGQGLQFLFEYFSETQRNKGNFPGRFSGRQFSNSRSEMNVSTLELGDSALYLCASSFSGVLYEQYFGPGTRLTVT.

This chain uses TRBV10-3 with TRBJ2-1; possible D gene TRBD1, 5 bases. V was shortened by 0 bases and J by 5 bases, with 8 bases between the two germline ends. There are 14 residues in the CDR3. Germline V gives CDR1 ENHRY, CDR2 SYGVKD. For the CDR3, the DNA is TGTGCCATCAGTGAGTCGTTGGGGCACAATGAGCAGTTCTTC. The encoded protein is CAISESLGHNEQFF.

The rearrangement uses TRBV28 and TRBJ1-1; 7 bases match TRBD1. V gave up 2 bases and J gave up 6 bases; unmatched junction bases: 6. CDR3 length equals 14 residues. Germline CDR1 MDHEN, CDR2 SYDVKM. CDR3 bases: TGTGCCAGCAGTTTAAACAGGGGAGGCGCTGAAGCTTTCTTT. Its translation: CASSLNRGGAEAFF.